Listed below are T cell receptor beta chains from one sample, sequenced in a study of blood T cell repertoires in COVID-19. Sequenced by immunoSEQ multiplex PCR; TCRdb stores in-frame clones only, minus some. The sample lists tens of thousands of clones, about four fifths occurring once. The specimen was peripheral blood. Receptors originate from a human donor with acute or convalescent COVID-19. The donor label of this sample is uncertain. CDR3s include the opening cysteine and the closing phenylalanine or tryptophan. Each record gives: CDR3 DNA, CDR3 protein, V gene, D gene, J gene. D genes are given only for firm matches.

TGTGCCAGCAGCCCGGACAGGGGGCGGACTGAAGCTTTCTTT | CASSPDRGRTEAFF | TRBV4-2 | TRBD1 | TRBJ1-1
TGCAGCGTCGAGGGAGAGACCCAGTACTTC | CSVEGETQYF | TRBV29-1 | . | TRBJ2-5
TGTGCCACCAGGACGACTAGCGGGAGGTCCGAGTACACAGATACGCAGTATTTT | CATRTTSGRSEYTDTQYF | TRBV15 | TRBD2 | TRBJ2-3
TGTGCCAGCAGTCTAGCGGGGCGCAGCACAGATACGCAGTATTTT | CASSLAGRSTDTQYF | TRBV3-1/TRBV3-2 | TRBD2 | TRBJ2-3
TGTGCCAGCAGCCTAAGGACTAGCGGGATCACCGGGGAGCTGTTTTTT | CASSLRTSGITGELFF | TRBV7-3 | TRBD2 | TRBJ2-2
TGTGCCAGCAGTACCTTGACTAGCGGGAGCTACGAGCAGTACTTC | CASSTLTSGSYEQYF | TRBV27 | TRBD2 | TRBJ2-7
TGTGCCAGCACCTTCTGGACACTCTCATTGAACACCGGGGAGCTGTTTTTT | CASTFWTLSLNTGELFF | TRBV13 | . | TRBJ2-2
TGTGCCTGCAGACGGGGACACATGAACACTGAAGCTTTCTTT | CACRRGHMNTEAFF | TRBV28 | . | TRBJ1-1
TGTGCCAGCAGTGAAGGGACAGTAGCGAGCCAGCCCCAGCATTTT | CASSEGTVASQPQHF | TRBV2 | . | TRBJ1-5
TGTGCCAGCAGACTGATGAACACTGAAGCTTTCTTT | CASRLMNTEAFF | TRBV28 | . | TRBJ1-1
TGTGCCAGCAGGGGGGACAGGGCTGGAGGTTCACCCCTCCACTTT | CASRGDRAGGSPLHF | TRBV2 | TRBD1 | TRBJ1-6
TGTGCCAGCAGCCAGGGACTAGCGGGAGGGAGTCAGTTCTTC | CASSQGLAGGSQFF | TRBV3-1/TRBV3-2 | TRBD2 | TRBJ2-1
TGTGCCAGCAGGGGACAGCCCAACACTGAAGCTTTCTTT | CASRGQPNTEAFF | TRBV2 | TRBD1 | TRBJ1-1
TGCAGCGTTGGAGGGGGTGCTCAGCCCCAGCATTTT | CSVGGGAQPQHF | TRBV29-1 | . | TRBJ1-5
TGTGCCAGCAGCTTGGGACAGAGAATCCGAGAGACCCAGTACTTC | CASSLGQRIRETQYF | TRBV7-2 | TRBD1 | TRBJ2-5
TGTGCCAGCGGATACGGGGTGGGGGGACGGGCCCCGAACACCGGGGAGCTGTTTTTT | CASGYGVGGRAPNTGELFF | TRBV28 | . | TRBJ2-2
TGCGCCAGCAGACCGGACAGGAACACTGAAGCTTTCTTT | CASRPDRNTEAFF | TRBV10-1 | . | TRBJ1-1
TGTGCCAGCAGTCCTAGCGGGGGAAACACCGGGGAGCTGTTTTTT | CASSPSGGNTGELFF | TRBV6-4 | TRBD2 | TRBJ2-2
TGTGCCAGTAGTTTTCGGGAGGTTGGCACCGGGGAGCTGTTTTTT | CASSFREVGTGELFF | TRBV19 | TRBD2 | TRBJ2-2
TGTGCCAGCGGAATACTACGGGGTGAGCAGTTCTTC | CASGILRGEQFF | TRBV2 | . | TRBJ2-1
TGTGCCAGCAGCGTAGTCTCTAGCGCCAGCTCCTACAATGAGCAGTTCTTC | CASSVVSSASSYNEQFF | TRBV9 | . | TRBJ2-1
TGTGCCAGCAGCCGTCTGACTAGCGGGGCACTTTCCTACAATGAGCAGTTCTTC | CASSRLTSGALSYNEQFF | TRBV3-1/TRBV3-2 | TRBD2 | TRBJ2-1
TGTGCCAGCAGCGGGAGGGGCGGGAGAGAGACCCAGTACTTC | CASSGRGGRETQYF | TRBV5-6 | TRBD2 | TRBJ2-5
TGCGCCAGCAGCTTGGGAGACGGGGGGATCTATGGCTACACCTTC | CASSLGDGGIYGYTF | TRBV5-1 | . | TRBJ1-2